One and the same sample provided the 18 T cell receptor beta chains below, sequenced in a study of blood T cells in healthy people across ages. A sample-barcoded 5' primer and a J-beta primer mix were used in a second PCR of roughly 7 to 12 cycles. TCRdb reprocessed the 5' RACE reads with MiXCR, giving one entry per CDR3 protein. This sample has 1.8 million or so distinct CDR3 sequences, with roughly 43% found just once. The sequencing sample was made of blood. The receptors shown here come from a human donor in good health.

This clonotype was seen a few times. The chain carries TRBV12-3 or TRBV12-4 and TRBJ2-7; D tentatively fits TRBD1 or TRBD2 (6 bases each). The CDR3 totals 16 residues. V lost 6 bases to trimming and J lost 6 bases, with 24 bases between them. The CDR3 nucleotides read TGTGCCAGCAGCCAATACGGAATGGGGGGCAACGGCGAGCAGTACTTC. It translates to CASSQYGMGGNGEQYF.

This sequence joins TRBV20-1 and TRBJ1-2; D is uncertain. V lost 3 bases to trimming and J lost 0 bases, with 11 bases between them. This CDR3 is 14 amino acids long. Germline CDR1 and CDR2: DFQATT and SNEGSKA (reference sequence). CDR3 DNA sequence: TGCAGTGCTAGTTTGGACGGAGCTAACTATGGCTACACCTTC. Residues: CSASLDGANYGYTF.

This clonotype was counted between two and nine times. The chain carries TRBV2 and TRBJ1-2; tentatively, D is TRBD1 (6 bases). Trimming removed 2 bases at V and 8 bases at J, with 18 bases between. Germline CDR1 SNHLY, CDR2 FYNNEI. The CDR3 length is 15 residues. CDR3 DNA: TGTGCCAGCAGTGAATTGGGGGGCGCAGCCCCCGGCTACACCTTC. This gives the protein CASSELGGAAPGYTF.

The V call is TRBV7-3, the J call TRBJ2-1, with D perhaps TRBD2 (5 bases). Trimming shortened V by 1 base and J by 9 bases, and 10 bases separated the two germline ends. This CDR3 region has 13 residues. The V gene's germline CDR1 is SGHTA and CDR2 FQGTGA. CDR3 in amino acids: CASSLNSAAEQFF. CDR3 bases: TGTGCCAGCAGCTTAAATAGCGCGGCTGAGCAGTTCTTC.

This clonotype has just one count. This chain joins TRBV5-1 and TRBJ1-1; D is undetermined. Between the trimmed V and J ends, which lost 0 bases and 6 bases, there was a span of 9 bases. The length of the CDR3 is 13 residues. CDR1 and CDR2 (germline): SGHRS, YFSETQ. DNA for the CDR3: TGCGCCAGCAGCTTGGCCATGGTAGCTGAAGCTTTCTTT. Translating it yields CASSLAMVAEAFF.

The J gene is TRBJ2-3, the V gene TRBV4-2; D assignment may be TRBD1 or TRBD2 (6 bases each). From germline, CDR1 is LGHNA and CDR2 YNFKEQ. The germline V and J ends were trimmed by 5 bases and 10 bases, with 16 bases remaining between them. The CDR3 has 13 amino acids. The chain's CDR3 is CASSFAEGDAQYF. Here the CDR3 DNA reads TGTGCCAGCAGCTTCGCGGAGGGGGATGCGCAGTATTTT.

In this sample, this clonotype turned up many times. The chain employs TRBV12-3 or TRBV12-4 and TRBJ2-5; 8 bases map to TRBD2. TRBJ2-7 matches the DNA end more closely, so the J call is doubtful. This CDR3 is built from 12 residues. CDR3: CASTPGGGEQYF. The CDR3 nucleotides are TGTGCCAGCACCCCGGGAGGGGGCGAGCAGTACTTC.

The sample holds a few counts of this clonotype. CDR3 in amino acids: CASSRTVDSYEQYF. The CDR3 bases are TGTGCCAGCAGCCGGACGGTGGATTCCTACGAGCAGTACTTC. This chain joins TRBV27 and TRBJ2-7; D ambiguous. Trimming shortened V by 6 bases and J by 1 base, and 13 bases separated the two germline ends. The CDR3 is made up of 14 amino acids. From germline, CDR1 is MNHEY and CDR2 SMNVEV (reference sequence).

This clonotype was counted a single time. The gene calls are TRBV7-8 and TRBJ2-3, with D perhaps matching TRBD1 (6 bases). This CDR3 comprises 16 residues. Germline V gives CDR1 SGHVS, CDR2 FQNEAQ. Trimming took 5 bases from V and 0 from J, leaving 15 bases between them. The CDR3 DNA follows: TGTGCCAGCAGCCCGCGACAGGCCCTCAGCACAGATACGCAGTATTTT. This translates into CASSPRQALSTDTQYF.

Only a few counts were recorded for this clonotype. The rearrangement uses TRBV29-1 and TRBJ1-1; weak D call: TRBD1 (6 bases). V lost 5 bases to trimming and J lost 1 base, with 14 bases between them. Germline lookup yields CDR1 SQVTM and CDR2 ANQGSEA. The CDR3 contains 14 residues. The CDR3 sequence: CSVFGQPTNTEAFF. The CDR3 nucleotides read TGCAGCGTTTTTGGACAGCCTACGAACACTGAAGCTTTCTTT.

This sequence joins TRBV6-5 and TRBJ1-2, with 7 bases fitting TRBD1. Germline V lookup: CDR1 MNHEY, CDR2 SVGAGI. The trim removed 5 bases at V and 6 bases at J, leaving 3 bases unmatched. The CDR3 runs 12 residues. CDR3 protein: CASSNTGDGYTF. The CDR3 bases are TGTGCCAGCAGTAATACAGGGGATGGCTACACCTTC.

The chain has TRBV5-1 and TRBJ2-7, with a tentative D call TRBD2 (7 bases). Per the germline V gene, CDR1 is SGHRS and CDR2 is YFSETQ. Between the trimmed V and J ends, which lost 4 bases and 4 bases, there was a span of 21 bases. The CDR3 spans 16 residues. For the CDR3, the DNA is TGCGCCAGCAGCCCGGAGGGGGGGCTACCCTCGTACGAGCAGTACTTC. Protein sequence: CASSPEGGLPSYEQYF.

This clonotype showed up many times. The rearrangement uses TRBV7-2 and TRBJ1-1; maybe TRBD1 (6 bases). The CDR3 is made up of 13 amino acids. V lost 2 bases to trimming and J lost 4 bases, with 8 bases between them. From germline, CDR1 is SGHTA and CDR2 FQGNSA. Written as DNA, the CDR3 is TGTGCCAGCAGCTTATCCAGGGGCACTGAAGCTTTCTTT. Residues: CASSLSRGTEAFF.

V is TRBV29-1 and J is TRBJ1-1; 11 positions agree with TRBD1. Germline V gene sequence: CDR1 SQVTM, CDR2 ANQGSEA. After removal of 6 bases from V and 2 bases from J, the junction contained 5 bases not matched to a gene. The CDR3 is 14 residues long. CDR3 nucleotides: TGCAGCGTCCGCGGACAGGGGGCAAACACTGAAGCTTTCTTT. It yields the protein CSVRGQGANTEAFF.

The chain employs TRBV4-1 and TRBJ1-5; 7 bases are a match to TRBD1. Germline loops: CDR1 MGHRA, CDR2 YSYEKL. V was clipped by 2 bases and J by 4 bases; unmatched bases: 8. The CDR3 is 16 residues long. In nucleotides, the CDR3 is TGCGCCAGCAGCCAAAGCACAGGGACAGTAAATCAGCCCCAGCATTTT. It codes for CASSQSTGTVNQPQHF.

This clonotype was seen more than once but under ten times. CDR3 nucleotides: TGTGCCAGCAGTTCACAGGTTTACAATGAGCAGTTCTTC. It encodes CASSSQVYNEQFF. The chain is built from TRBV12-3 or TRBV12-4 and TRBJ2-1; D may be TRBD1 (5 bases). Trimming removed 4 bases from V and 4 bases from J, with 8 bases in between. This CDR3 is built from 13 residues.

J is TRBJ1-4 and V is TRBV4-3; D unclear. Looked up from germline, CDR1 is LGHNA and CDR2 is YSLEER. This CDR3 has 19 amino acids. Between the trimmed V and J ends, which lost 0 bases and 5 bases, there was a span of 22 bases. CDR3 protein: CASSQDRQGPNTLNEKLFF. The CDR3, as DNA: TGCGCCAGCAGCCAAGATAGACAAGGGCCGAACACCCTAAATGAAAAACTGTTTTTT.

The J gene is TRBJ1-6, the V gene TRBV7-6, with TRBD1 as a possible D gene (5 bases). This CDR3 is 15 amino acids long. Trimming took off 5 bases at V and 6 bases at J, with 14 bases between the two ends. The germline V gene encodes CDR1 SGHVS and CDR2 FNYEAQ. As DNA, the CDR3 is TGTGCCAGCAGCGAACAGGCGGCGGGTAATTCACCCCTCCACTTT. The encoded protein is CASSEQAAGNSPLHF.